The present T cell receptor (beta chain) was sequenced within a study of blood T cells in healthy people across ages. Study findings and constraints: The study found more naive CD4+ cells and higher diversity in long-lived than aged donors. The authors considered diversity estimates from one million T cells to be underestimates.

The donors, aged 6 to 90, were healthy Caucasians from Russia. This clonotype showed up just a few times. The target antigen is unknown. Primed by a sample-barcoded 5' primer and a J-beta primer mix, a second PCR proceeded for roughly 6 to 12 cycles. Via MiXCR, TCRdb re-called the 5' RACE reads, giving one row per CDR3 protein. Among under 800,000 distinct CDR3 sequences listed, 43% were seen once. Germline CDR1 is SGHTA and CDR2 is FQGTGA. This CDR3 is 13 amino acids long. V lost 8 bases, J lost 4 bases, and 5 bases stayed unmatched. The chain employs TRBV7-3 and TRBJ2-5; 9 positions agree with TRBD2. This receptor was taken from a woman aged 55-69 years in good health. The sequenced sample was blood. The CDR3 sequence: CASGIAGAETQYF. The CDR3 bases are TGTGCCAGCGGGATAGCGGGGGCAGAGACCCAGTACTTC.